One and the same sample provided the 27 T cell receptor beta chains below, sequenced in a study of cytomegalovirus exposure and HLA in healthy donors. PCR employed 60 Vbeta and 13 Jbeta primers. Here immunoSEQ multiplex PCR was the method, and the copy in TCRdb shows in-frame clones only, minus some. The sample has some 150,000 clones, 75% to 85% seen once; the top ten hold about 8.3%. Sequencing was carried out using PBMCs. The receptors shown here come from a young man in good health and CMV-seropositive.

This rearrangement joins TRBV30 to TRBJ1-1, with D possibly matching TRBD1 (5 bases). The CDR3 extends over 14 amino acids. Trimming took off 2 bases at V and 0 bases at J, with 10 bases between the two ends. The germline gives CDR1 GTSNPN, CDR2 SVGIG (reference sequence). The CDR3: CAWSTGALNTEAFF. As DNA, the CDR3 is TGTGCCTGGAGTACTGGGGCCCTGAACACTGAAGCTTTCTTT.

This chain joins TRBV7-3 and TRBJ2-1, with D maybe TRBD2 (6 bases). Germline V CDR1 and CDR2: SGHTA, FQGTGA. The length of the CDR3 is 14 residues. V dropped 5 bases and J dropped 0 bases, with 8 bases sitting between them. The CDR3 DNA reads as TGTGCCAGCAGCGTGGGAGGCTCCTACAATGAGCAGTTCTTC. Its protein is CASSVGGSYNEQFF.

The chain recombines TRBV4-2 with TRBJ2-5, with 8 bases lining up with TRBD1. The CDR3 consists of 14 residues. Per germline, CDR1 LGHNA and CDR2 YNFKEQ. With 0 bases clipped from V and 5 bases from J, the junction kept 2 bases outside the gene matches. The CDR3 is CASSQDQGAETQYF. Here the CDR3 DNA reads TGTGCCAGCAGCCAAGATCAGGGGGCCGAGACCCAGTACTTC.

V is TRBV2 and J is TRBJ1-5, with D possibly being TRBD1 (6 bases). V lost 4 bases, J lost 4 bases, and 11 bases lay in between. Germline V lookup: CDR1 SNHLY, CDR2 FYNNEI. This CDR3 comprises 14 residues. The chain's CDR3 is CASSVDRTNQPQHF. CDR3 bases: TGTGCCAGCAGTGTTGACAGGACTAATCAGCCCCAGCATTTT.

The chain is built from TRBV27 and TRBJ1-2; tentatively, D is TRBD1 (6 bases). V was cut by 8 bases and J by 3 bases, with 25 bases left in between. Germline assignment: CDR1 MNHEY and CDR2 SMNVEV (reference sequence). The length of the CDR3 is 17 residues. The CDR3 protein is CASFSPLFEGDYYGYTF. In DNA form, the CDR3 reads TGTGCCAGCTTTTCCCCATTATTCGAGGGGGATTACTATGGCTACACCTTC.

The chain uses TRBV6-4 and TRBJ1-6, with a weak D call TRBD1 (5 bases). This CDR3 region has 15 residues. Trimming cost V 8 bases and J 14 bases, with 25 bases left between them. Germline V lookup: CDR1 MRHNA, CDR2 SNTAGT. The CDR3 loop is CASFRPRDSRGTLHF. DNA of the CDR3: TGTGCCAGCTTCCGCCCCCGGGACTCCCGCGGGACCCTCCACTTT.

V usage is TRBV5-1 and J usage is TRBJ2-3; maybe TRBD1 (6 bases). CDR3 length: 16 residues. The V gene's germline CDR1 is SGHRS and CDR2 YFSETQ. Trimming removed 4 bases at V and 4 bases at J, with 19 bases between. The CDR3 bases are TGCGCCAGCAGCCAAACAGGGTCGGGGCGACCAGATACGCAGTATTTT. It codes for CASSQTGSGRPDTQYF.

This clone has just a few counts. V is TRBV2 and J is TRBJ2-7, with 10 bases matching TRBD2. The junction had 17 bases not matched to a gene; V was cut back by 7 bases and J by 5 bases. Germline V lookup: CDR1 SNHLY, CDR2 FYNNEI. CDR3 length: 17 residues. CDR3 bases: TGTGCCAGCACCCAAATGGGTAGCGGGAGGACGATCAACGAGCAGTACTTC. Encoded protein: CASTQMGSGRTINEQYF.

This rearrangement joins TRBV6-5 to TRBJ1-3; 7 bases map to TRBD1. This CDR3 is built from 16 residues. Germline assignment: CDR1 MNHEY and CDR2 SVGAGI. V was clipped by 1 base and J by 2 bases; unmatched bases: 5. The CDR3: CASSYWQGGAGNTIYF. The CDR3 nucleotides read TGTGCCAGCAGTTACTGGCAGGGGGGTGCTGGAAACACCATATATTTT.

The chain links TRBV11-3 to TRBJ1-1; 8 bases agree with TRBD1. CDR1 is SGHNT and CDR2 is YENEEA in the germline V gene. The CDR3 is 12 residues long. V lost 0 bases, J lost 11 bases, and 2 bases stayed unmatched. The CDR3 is CASSLETGEAFF. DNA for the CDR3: TGTGCCAGCAGCTTAGAGACAGGGGAGGCTTTCTTT.

Written as DNA, the CDR3 is TGTGCCAGCAGCTTTCCGGGGATCAATTTCGGAAACACCATATATTTT. It encodes CASSFPGINFGNTIYF. The gene calls are TRBV7-2 and TRBJ1-3, with D unclear. The CDR3 consists of 16 residues. Trimming pared 3 bases from V and 4 bases from J, leaving 16 bases between. The V gene's germline CDR1 is SGHTA and CDR2 FQGNSA.

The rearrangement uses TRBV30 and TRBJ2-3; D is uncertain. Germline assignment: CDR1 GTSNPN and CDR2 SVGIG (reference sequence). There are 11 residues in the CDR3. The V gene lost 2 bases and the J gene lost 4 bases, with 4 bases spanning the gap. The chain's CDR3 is CAWSLSDTQYF. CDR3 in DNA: TGTGCCTGGAGTCTATCAGATACGCAGTATTTT.

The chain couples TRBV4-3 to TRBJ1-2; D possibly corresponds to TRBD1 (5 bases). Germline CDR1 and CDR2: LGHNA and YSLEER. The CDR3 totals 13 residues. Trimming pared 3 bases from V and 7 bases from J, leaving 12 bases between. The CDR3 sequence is CASSHRGGFGYTF. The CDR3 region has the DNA TGCGCCAGCAGCCACCGCGGGGGGTTTGGCTACACCTTC.

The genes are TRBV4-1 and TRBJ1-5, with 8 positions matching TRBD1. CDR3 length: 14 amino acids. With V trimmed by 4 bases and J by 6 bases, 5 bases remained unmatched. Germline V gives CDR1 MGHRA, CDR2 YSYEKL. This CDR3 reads CASSPGQGGQPQHF. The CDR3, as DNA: TGCGCCAGCAGCCCCGGACAGGGCGGTCAGCCCCAGCATTTT.

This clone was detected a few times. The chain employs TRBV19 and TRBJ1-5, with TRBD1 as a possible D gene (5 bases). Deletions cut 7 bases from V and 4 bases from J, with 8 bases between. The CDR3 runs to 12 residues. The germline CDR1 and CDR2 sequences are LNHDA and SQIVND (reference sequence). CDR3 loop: CASTQGNQPQHF. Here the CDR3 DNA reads TGTGCCAGTACGCAGGGAAATCAGCCCCAGCATTTT.

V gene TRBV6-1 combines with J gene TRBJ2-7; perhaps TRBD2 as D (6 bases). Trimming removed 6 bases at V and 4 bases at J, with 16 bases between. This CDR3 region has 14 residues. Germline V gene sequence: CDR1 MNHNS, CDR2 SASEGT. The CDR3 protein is CASRGGAVVYEQYF. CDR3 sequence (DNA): TGTGCCAGCAGGGGAGGCGCCGTCGTTTACGAGCAGTACTTC.

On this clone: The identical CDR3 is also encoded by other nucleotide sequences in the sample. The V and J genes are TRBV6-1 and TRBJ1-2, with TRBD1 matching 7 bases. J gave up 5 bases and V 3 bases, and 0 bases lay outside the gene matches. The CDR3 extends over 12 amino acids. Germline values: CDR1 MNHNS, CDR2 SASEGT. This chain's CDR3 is CASSETGYGYTF. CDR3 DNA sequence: TGTGCCAGCAGTGAGACAGGGTATGGCTACACCTTC.

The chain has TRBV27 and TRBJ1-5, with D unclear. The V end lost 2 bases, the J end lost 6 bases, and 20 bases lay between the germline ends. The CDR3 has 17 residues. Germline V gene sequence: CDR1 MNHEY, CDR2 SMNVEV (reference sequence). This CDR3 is CASSLEGGKGILQPQHF. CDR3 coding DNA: TGTGCCAGCAGTTTAGAGGGAGGGAAAGGTATCCTTCAGCCCCAGCATTTT.

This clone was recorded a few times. The CDR3 region is CASSEFGGTEAFF. CDR3 in DNA: TGTGCCAGCAGTGAGTTCGGGGGCACTGAAGCTTTCTTT. The chain couples TRBV2 to TRBJ1-1; D might be TRBD1 (5 bases). This CDR3 has 13 amino acids. V was clipped by 3 bases and J by 4 bases, with 9 bases between them. CDR1 and CDR2 from the germline V gene are SNHLY and FYNNEI.

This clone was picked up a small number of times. The CDR3 sequence: CASRRMADTQYF. CDR3 DNA: TGTGCCAGCCGGCGGATGGCAGATACGCAGTATTTT. The chain joins TRBV2 to TRBJ2-3, with D hard to call. CDR1 is SNHLY and CDR2 is FYNNEI in the germline V gene. V was trimmed by 8 bases and J by 4 bases, leaving 10 bases between them. The CDR3 has 12 amino acids.

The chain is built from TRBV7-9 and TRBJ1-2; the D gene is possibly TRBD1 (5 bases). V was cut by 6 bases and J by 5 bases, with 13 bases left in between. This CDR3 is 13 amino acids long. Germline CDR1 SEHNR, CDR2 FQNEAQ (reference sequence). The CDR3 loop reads CASSGGGSYGYTF. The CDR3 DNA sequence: TGTGCCAGCAGTGGGGGAGGGTCGTATGGCTACACCTTC.

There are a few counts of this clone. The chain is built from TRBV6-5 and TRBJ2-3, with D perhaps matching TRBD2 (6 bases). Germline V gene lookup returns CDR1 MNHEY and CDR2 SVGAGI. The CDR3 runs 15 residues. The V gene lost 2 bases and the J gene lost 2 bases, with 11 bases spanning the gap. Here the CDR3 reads CASSYEAGPTDTQYF. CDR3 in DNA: TGTGCCAGCAGTTACGAAGCGGGCCCCACAGATACGCAGTATTTT.

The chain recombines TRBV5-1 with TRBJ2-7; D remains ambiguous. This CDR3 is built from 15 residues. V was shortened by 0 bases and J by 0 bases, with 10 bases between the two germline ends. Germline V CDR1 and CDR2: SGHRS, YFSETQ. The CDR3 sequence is CASSLGGLSSYEQYF. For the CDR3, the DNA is TGCGCCAGCAGCTTGGGAGGCCTAAGCTCCTACGAGCAGTACTTC.

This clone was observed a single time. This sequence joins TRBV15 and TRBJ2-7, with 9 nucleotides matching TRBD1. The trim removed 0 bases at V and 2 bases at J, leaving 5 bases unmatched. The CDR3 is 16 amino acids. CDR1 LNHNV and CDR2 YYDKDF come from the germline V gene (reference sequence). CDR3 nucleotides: TGTGCCACCAGCAGAGATGGGACAGGGAATGCCTACGAGCAGTACTTC. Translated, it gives CATSRDGTGNAYEQYF. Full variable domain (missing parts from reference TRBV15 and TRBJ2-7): DAMVIQNPRYQVTQFGKPVTLSCSQTLNHNVMYWYQQKSSQAPKLLFHYYDKDFNNEADTPDNFQSRRPNTSFCFLDIRSPGLGDTAMYLCATSRDGTGNAYEQYFGPGTRLTVT.

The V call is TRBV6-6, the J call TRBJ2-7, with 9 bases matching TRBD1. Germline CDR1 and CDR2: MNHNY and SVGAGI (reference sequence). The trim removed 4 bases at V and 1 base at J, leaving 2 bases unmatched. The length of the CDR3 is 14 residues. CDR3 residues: CASSSGTGSYEQYF. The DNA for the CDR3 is TGTGCCAGCAGTTCTGGGACAGGGTCCTACGAGCAGTACTTC.

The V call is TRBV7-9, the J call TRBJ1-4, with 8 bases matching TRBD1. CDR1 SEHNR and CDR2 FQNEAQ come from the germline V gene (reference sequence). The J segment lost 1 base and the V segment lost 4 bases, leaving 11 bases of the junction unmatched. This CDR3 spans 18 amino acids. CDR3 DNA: TGTGCCAGCAGCTCCAGACAGGGACAGGTTGGAACTAATGAAAAACTGTTTTTT. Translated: CASSSRQGQVGTNEKLFF.

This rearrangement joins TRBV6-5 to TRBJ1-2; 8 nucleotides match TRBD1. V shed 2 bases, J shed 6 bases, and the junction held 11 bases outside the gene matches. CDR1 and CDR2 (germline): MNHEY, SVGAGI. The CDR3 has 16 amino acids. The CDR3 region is CASSYLNDRGADGYTF. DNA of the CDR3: TGTGCCAGCAGTTACCTCAACGACAGGGGAGCGGATGGCTACACCTTC.